This TCR beta chain was sequenced during a study of blood T cell repertoires in COVID-19 (dated by TCRdb to about 2020). A note on the overall study: Collaborator samples came from the United States, Italy and Spain and covered acute and convalescent phases of COVID-19. Nearly every sample came with metadata listing a de-identified subject ID, COVID-19 status, age in years and sex. Subjects who had been exposed to COVID-19, were actively infected with it, or had recovered from it provided the deeply sampled blood TCRbeta repertoires that made up the dataset. The prospective study material was composed of cDNA or gDNA derived from T cells, B-cell-depleted T cells, or PBMCs. The samples were drawn from two sources: the first 160 participants of the ongoing ImmuneRACE study, and 1,254 subjects contributed by 6 global collaborators. Where available, HLA class I and class II types were taken from metadata supplied by the sample provider and were not determined by assay-based typing. The repertoires were released in a freely available public database meant as a resource for research on the immune response to SARS-CoV-2. The paper as a whole reports these results and caveats: The amount of clinical and demographic metadata varied by source and participant and was provided uncurated.

Each collaborating institution followed its own protocols to collect whole blood in K2EDTA tubes. For TCRbeta analysis, collaborator samples were shipped as frozen whole blood, as isolated PBMCs, or as DNA extracted from either sample type. V is pruned by 7 bases and J by 6 bases, leaving 12 bases of the junction without a gene match. There are 16 amino acids in the CDR3, from cysteine to phenylalanine inclusive. Solely the CDR3 DNA is kept, with 48 bases framed from the first base. The germline V gene supplies CDR1 SNHLY and CDR2 FYNNEI. TCRbeta CDR3 regions were amplified from genomic DNA using the immunoSEQ Assay, a bias-controlled multiplex PCR. As for the authors' bioinformatics: The number of nucleated cells in each sample was estimated by amplification of reference gene primers within the assay. Sequence reads were collapsed and filtered to measure the absolute abundance of every unique TCRbeta CDR3 rearrangement. For each sample, productive Simpson clonality was calculated as the square root of Simpson's diversity index over productive rearrangements. TCRdb retrieved this table from immuneACCESS and kept in-frame rearrangements only. Not all clones are present; in checked studies, unresolved V genes account for under half, and no reason is known for the remainder. Clone size and the V and J calls come from that table; the DNA yielded D and trimming. Here the sample has about 150,000 clones; roughly 90% occur a single time. Together, the top ten hold approximately 4% of the sample.

About this clone: Its antigen target is currently unknown. The sample holds no much larger clone one base away, and base qualities are not on file.

The sequence joins TRBV2 to TRBJ1-6; TRBD1 aligns with 7 central bases. The clonotype originates from a woman aged 70-85 years with acute or convalescent COVID-19. The sample consisted of peripheral blood. The nucleotide sequence reads as follows: TGTGCCAGCACCGACCCGGGACAGCGTTTTAATTCACCCCTCCACTTT. This encodes CASTDPGQRFNSPLHF.